The clone carrying this T cell receptor (beta chain) was seen more than once but under ten times. Its antigen is not identified. The entry originates in a study of response to subunit inactivated influenza vaccine. Overall study results and limits: Only a handful of new T cells, the authors suggested, are recruited with each seasonal influenza vaccination.

TCRdb processed the RT-PCR reads anew with MiXCR; each CDR3 protein has one entry. The table shows fewer than 750,000 distinct CDR3 sequences, with 14% occurring only once. This material consisted of PBMCs from blood, taken 12 days after vaccination. The clonotype originates from a man aged 50 or older who received an inactivated influenza vaccine.

CDR3 bases: TGTGCCAGCAGTTACAAGGCAGGGCGGCATTATTCACCCCTCCACTTT. Translation gives CASSYKAGRHYSPLHF. The rearrangement links TRBV6-5 to TRBJ1-6, with D tentatively TRBD1 (5 bases). The germline V gene has CDR1 MNHEY and CDR2 SVGAGI. Trimming took off 2 bases at V and 8 bases at J, with 16 bases between the two ends. The CDR3 consists of 16 residues.